What follows are 30 T cell receptor beta chains derived from one specimen sequenced in a study of cytomegalovirus exposure and HLA in healthy donors. Primers for the PCR totalled 60 Vbeta and 13 Jbeta. The repertoire was sequenced with immunoSEQ multiplex PCR; TCRdb's copy has only in-frame clones and lacks some. The table includes 240,000 or so clones, more than 75% detected once. The sequenced sample consisted of PBMCs. These receptors were taken from a woman in her thirties or forties in good health and CMV-seropositive.

This sequence joins TRBV19 and TRBJ2-5; 8 bases align to TRBD2. The CDR3 is 16 residues long. Germline CDR1 LNHDA, CDR2 SQIVND (reference sequence). Trimming took 3 bases from V and 1 from J; bases not matched to a gene: 7. CDR3 nucleotide sequence: TGTGCCAGTAGTATTTGGCTGGCGGGGGGCCAAGAGACCCAGTACTTC. Its protein product is CASSIWLAGGQETQYF.

V is TRBV6-1 and J is TRBJ1-5, with a weak D call TRBD1 (5 bases). The CDR3 extends over 15 amino acids. Trimming removed 0 bases at V and 2 bases at J, with 8 bases between. Germline CDR1 is MNHNS and CDR2 is SASEGT. DNA of the CDR3: TGTGCCAGCAGTGAAGCGTACAGGCGCAATCAGCCCCAGCATTTT. Translated, it gives CASSEAYRRNQPQHF.

The chain recombines TRBV6-5 with TRBJ1-2, with 10 bases aligning to TRBD1. J gave up 6 bases and V 6 bases, and 7 bases lay outside the gene matches. The CDR3 has 14 residues. Germline values: CDR1 MNHEY, CDR2 SVGAGI. In nucleotides, the CDR3 is TGTGCCAGCAGATTGTCGACAGGGGGCAATGGCTACACCTTC. Translating it yields CASRLSTGGNGYTF.

This clone was recorded a few times. The CDR3 nucleotides read TGTGCCAGCAGCGTAGGGACAGGGTTCGCTAATGAAAAACTGTTTTTT. Residues: CASSVGTGFANEKLFF. The rearrangement joins TRBV9 to TRBJ1-4; 8 bases are shared with TRBD1. In germline, CDR1 is SGDLS, CDR2 YYNGEE. J gave up 3 bases and V 0 bases, and 4 bases lay outside the gene matches. The CDR3 covers 16 residues.

This chain connects TRBV25-1 to TRBJ1-1; 7 nucleotides line up with TRBD1. The CDR3 runs 13 residues. Germline CDR1 and CDR2: MGHDK and SYGVNS. With 10 bases clipped from V and 1 base from J, the junction kept 6 bases outside the gene matches. CDR3 in amino acids: CATSGQPNTEAFF. CDR3 sequence (DNA): TGTGCCACCTCGGGACAGCCGAACACTGAAGCTTTCTTT.

In its sample, this clone was seen a few times. The CDR3 spells CASSHNQLPGTGEYEQYF. CDR3 sequence (DNA): TGTGCCAGCAGCCACAACCAACTTCCGGGGACAGGGGAATACGAGCAGTACTTC. The chain combines TRBV4-2 with TRBJ2-7; 10 positions agree with TRBD1. Trimming removed 3 bases from V and 4 bases from J; junction bases left unmatched: 15. The CDR3 totals 18 residues. Germline V gene lookup returns CDR1 LGHNA and CDR2 YNFKEQ.

The rearrangement joins TRBV11-3 to TRBJ1-1; TRBD1 agrees at 7 bases. The germline V gene has CDR1 SGHNT and CDR2 YENEEA. The CDR3 length is 14 residues. Trimming removed 5 bases from V and 4 bases from J; junction bases left unmatched: 7. CDR3 amino acids: CASSRTQGRTEAFF. In DNA, the CDR3 is TGTGCCAGCAGCCGAACACAGGGGCGCACTGAAGCTTTCTTT.

The rearrangement joins TRBV28 to TRBJ2-2; D is unresolved. Germline CDR1 reads MDHEN; CDR2 reads SYDVKM. The germline V and J ends were trimmed by 8 bases and 1 base, with 11 bases remaining between them. The CDR3 is made up of 14 amino acids. The CDR3 reads CASFEQKNTGELFF. The CDR3 DNA is TGTGCCAGCTTCGAACAGAAGAACACCGGGGAGCTGTTTTTT.

With respect to this clone: Relative to the germline gene, one junction end is altered; a read error may explain this. This chain uses TRBV7-9 with TRBJ1-3; TRBD1 matches at 7 bases. Germline assignment: CDR1 SEHNR and CDR2 FQNEAQ (reference sequence). The CDR3 length is 15 residues. CDR3 coding DNA: TGTGCCAGCAGTTTAGGGGACAGAGTCTTAAACACCATATATTTT. Encoded protein: CASSLGDRVLNTIYF.

The chain carries TRBV21-1 and TRBJ2-7; TRBD1, the table's D call, was not compared with the DNA. TRBV21-1 is recorded as a pseudogene. This CDR3 contains 14 residues. CDR3 nucleotide sequence: TGTGCCAGCAGCGACCGGGACAGGTACTACGAGCAGTACTTC. Its translation is CASSDRDRYYEQYF.

The V call is TRBV10-3, the J call TRBJ2-7; 10 positions match TRBD1. V lost 5 bases, J lost 1 base, and 2 bases stayed unmatched. From germline, CDR1 is ENHRY and CDR2 SYGVKD. The length of the CDR3 is 14 residues. In nucleotides, the CDR3 is TGTGCCATCAGTTTGGGACAGGGGTCCTACGAGCAGTACTTC. This codes for CAISLGQGSYEQYF.

This clone is a singleton in its sample. The gene calls are TRBV6-5 and TRBJ1-5, with D tentatively TRBD1 (5 bases). Germline CDR1 MNHEY, CDR2 SVGAGI. The CDR3 is made up of 12 amino acids. The ends were cut back, 8 bases at V and 2 bases at J, with 7 bases in the middle. CDR3 loop: CASGGGNQPQHF. The CDR3 nucleotides are TGTGCCAGCGGGGGGGGCAATCAGCCCCAGCATTTT.

The chain combines TRBV19 with TRBJ1-1; TRBD1 agrees at 9 bases. Germline CDR1 is LNHDA and CDR2 is SQIVND (reference sequence). V lost 6 bases and J lost 3; bases outside the gene matches: 5. The CDR3 extends over 14 amino acids. CDR3 bases: TGTGCCAGTAGAACAGGGGGCGCGGACACTGAAGCTTTCTTT. Protein product: CASRTGGADTEAFF.

This sequence joins TRBV7-8 and TRBJ2-5; 8 nucleotides line up with TRBD1. The J call may be in error: the DNA end matches TRBJ2-7 better. The CDR3 is made up of 16 amino acids. Germline V gene sequence: CDR1 SGHVS, CDR2 FQNEAQ. The CDR3 DNA follows: TGTGCCAGCACCCAAACCCGGGACAGGTCTTCCTACGAGCAGTACTTC. Its protein is CASTQTRDRSSYEQYF.

V usage is TRBV11-3 and J usage is TRBJ2-7; no firm D call. The CDR3 totals 12 residues. The germline gives CDR1 SGHNT, CDR2 YENEEA. Between the trimmed V and J ends, which lost 6 bases and 3 bases, there was a span of 9 bases. This CDR3 is CASRSLSYEQYF. The CDR3 nucleotides read TGTGCCAGCAGATCACTTAGCTACGAGCAGTACTTC.

The CDR3 region has the DNA TGTGCCAGCAGCTTAGATCAGGGGGCGTACAATGAGCAGTTCTTC. This gives the protein CASSLDQGAYNEQFF. The rearrangement joins TRBV11-1 to TRBJ2-1; 8 positions agree with TRBD1. Germline V gene data show CDR1 as SGHAT and CDR2 as FQDESV (reference sequence). Germline trimming cut 1 base from V and 4 bases from J; bases unmatched to any gene: 3. This CDR3 spans 15 amino acids.

This chain joins TRBV9 and TRBJ1-3, with D possibly being TRBD1 (6 bases). The germline CDR1 and CDR2 sequences are SGDLS and YYNGEE. The ends were cut back, 2 bases at V and 0 bases at J, with 9 bases in the middle. This CDR3 has 15 residues. The CDR3 sequence is CASSVGQSSGNTIYF. The CDR3 coding sequence is TGTGCCAGCAGCGTTGGACAGAGCTCTGGAAACACCATATATTTT.

This clone was detected only once. V is TRBV5-4 and J is TRBJ2-3; TRBD2 matches at 13 bases. J gave up 8 bases and V 4 bases, and 16 bases lay outside the gene matches. CDR3 length: 18 amino acids. CDR1 SGHNT and CDR2 YYREEE come from the germline V gene (reference sequence). CDR3 in DNA: TGTGCCAGCAGCCCCGCCAATTTACTAGCGGGAGGGATGAGTACGCAGTATTTT. It encodes CASSPANLLAGGMSTQYF.

The rearrangement joins TRBV11-2 to TRBJ2-1, with a tentative D call TRBD2 (6 bases). V lost 1 base and J lost 3, with 13 bases in between. This CDR3 region has 16 residues. Germline V gene lookup returns CDR1 SGHAT and CDR2 FQNNGV. CDR3 DNA: TGTGCCAGCAGCTTAGGTGTGCGGGGCAACTACAATGAGCAGTTCTTC. Its translation: CASSLGVRGNYNEQFF.

The chain links TRBV29-1 to TRBJ2-5, with D uncertain. This CDR3 is built from 12 residues. Germline CDR1 SQVTM, CDR2 ANQGSEA. V lost 6 bases to trimming and J lost 6 bases, with 14 bases between them. As DNA, the CDR3 is TGCAGCGTCGCTCAAATGGAGAAGACCCAGTACTTC. Protein sequence: CSVAQMEKTQYF.

This clone has only one observation. The chain uses TRBV7-3 and TRBJ2-5, with 8 bases lining up with TRBD1. The CDR3 is 15 residues long. Germline lookup yields CDR1 SGHTA and CDR2 FQGTGA. V shed 5 bases, J shed 5 bases, and the junction held 10 bases outside the gene matches. The CDR3 DNA is TGTGCCAGCAGCGCCTCAGGGGGCGGTGGGGAGACCCAGTACTTC. Translation gives CASSASGGGGETQYF.

This chain uses TRBV19 with TRBJ1-5, with D possibly matching TRBD1 (6 bases). The germline V gene encodes CDR1 LNHDA and CDR2 SQIVND (reference sequence). Trimming shortened V by 3 bases and J by 6 bases, and 15 bases separated the two germline ends. This CDR3 spans 15 amino acids. In DNA form, the CDR3 reads TGTGCCAGTAGTATCCCCAGGGGCGGCAGTCAGCCCCAGCATTTT. Translated, it gives CASSIPRGGSQPQHF.

Only a few counts were recorded for this clone. The rearrangement links TRBV4-1 to TRBJ2-3; the D is unclear. The CDR3 is made up of 14 amino acids. Trimming took 1 base from V and 4 from J, leaving 9 bases between them. CDR1 and CDR2 (germline): MGHRA, YSYEKL. The DNA for the CDR3 is TGCGCCAGCAGCCAAGTCGGGTTTGCAGATACGCAGTATTTT. Its protein is CASSQVGFADTQYF.

The chain links TRBV19 to TRBJ1-2; 7 nucleotides line up with TRBD1. This CDR3 is built from 17 residues. Trimming took 6 bases from V and 0 from J; bases not matched to a gene: 13. From germline, CDR1 is LNHDA and CDR2 SQIVND (reference sequence). The CDR3 loop reads CASRRDSKFWANYGYTF. Written as DNA, the CDR3 is TGTGCCAGTAGGAGGGACAGCAAATTTTGGGCTAACTATGGCTACACCTTC. Filled out from reference TRBV19 and TRBJ1-2, the complete variable domain reads DGGITQSPKYLFRKEGQNVTLSCEQNLNHDAMYWYRQDPGQGLRLIYYSQIVNDFQKGDIAEGYSVSREKKESFPLTVTSAQKNPTAFYLCASRRDSKFWANYGYTFGSGTRLTVV.

The V call is TRBV9, the J call TRBJ1-1; 10 bases map to TRBD1. This CDR3 comprises 16 residues. Germline lookup yields CDR1 SGDLS and CDR2 YYNGEE. V dropped 0 bases and J dropped 5; count of bases not matched to a gene: 7. The CDR3 DNA reads as TGTGCCAGCAGCGTAGCCCCGGGACAGGGGTTAACTGAAGCTTTCTTT. This sequence encodes CASSVAPGQGLTEAFF.

The rearrangement joins TRBV5-1 to TRBJ2-1; D possibly corresponds to TRBD1 (6 bases). The CDR3 loop spans 13 amino acids. Per germline, CDR1 SGHRS and CDR2 YFSETQ. V was trimmed by 4 bases and J by 10 bases, leaving 15 bases between them. CDR3 residues: CASSTGYGTEQFF. DNA of the CDR3: TGCGCCAGCAGCACCGGGTATGGGACAGAGCAGTTCTTC.

This rearrangement joins TRBV5-4 to TRBJ2-5; 9 nucleotides align to TRBD1. Germline CDR1 SGHNT, CDR2 YYREEE (reference sequence). With 0 bases clipped from V and 4 bases from J, the junction kept 4 bases outside the gene matches. The CDR3 covers 15 residues. The CDR3 sequence: CASSLDLGQGETQYF. The CDR3 region has the DNA TGTGCCAGCAGCTTGGATTTGGGACAGGGAGAGACCCAGTACTTC.

Note on this clone: At one boundary the junction diverges from the germline segment, which might be a read error. V and J are TRBV7-7 and TRBJ2-1; TRBD2 might be the D (6 bases). Looked up from germline, CDR1 is SSHAT and CDR2 is FNYEAQ (reference sequence). The CDR3 is 14 residues long. The CDR3 nucleotides read TGTGCTAGCAGCTTAACGGGAGTCGGCAATGAGCAGTTCTTC. Translating it yields CASSLTGVGNEQFF.

This clone has just one count. The CDR3 region is CASSVALAGAEETQYF. In DNA form, the CDR3 reads TGTGCCAGCAGCGTAGCGTTAGCGGGAGCGGAAGAGACCCAGTACTTC. V and J are TRBV9 and TRBJ2-5, with 9 bases matching TRBD2. CDR1 and CDR2 from the germline V gene are SGDLS and YYNGEE. Trimming cost V 0 bases and J 3 bases; bases outside gene matches: 6. The CDR3 sequence is 16 residues long.

The V and J genes are TRBV5-6 and TRBJ2-1, with 10 bases fitting TRBD1. From germline, CDR1 is SGHDT and CDR2 YYEEEE. Trimming removed 3 bases from V and 9 bases from J; junction bases left unmatched: 3. CDR3 size: 13 residues. The DNA for the CDR3 is TGTGCCAGCAGCTCAGGACAGGGGGGTGAGCAGTTCTTC. Amino acid sequence: CASSSGQGGEQFF.